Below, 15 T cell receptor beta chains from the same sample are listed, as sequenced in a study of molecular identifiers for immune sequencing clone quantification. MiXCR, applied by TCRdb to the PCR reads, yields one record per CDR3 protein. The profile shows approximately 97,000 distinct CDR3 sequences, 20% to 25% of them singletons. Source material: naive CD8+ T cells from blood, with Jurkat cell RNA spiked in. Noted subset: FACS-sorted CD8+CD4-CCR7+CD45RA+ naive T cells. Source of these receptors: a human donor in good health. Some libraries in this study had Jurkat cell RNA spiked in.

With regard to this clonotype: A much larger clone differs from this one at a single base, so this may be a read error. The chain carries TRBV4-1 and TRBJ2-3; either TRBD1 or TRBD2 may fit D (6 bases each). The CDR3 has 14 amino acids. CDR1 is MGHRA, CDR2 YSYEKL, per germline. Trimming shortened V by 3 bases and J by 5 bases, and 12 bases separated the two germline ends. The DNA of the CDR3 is TGCGCCAGCAGCCAGGGACACGGGGGAGATACGCAGTATTTT. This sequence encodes CASSQGHGGDTQYF.

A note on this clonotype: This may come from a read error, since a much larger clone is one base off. CDR3 bases: TGCGCCAGCAGCCAAATCCCTTTTGCCTACGGGCAGTACTTC. This gives the protein CASSQIPFAYGQYF. The J gene is TRBJ2-7, the V gene TRBV4-1, with D uncertain. Germline V gene lookup returns CDR1 MGHRA and CDR2 YSYEKL. The CDR3 sequence is 14 residues long.

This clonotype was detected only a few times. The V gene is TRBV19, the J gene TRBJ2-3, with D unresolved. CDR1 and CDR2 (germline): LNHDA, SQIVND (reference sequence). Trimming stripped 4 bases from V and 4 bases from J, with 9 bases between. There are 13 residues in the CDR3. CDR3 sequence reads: CASSSFASDTQYF. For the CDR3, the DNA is TGTGCCAGTAGTAGCTTTGCGTCAGATACGCAGTATTTT.

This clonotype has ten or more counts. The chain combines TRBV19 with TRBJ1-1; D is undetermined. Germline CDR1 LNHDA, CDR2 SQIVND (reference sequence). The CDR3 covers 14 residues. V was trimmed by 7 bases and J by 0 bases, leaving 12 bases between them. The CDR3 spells CASIYSSMNTEAFF. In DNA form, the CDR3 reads TGTGCCAGTATCTATTCATCCATGAACACTGAAGCTTTCTTT.

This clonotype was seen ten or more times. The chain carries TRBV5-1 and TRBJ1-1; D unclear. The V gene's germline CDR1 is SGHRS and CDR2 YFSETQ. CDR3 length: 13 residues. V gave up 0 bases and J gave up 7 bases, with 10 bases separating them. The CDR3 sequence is CASSLEAAVEAFF. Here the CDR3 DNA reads TGCGCCAGCAGCTTGGAAGCGGCCGTTGAAGCTTTCTTT. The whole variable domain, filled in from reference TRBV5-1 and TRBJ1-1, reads KAGVTQTPRYLIKTRGQQVTLSCSPISGHRSVSWYQQTPGQGLQFLFEYFSETQRNKGNFPGRFSGRQFSNSRSEMNVSTLELGDSALYLCASSLEAAVEAFFGQGTRLTVV.

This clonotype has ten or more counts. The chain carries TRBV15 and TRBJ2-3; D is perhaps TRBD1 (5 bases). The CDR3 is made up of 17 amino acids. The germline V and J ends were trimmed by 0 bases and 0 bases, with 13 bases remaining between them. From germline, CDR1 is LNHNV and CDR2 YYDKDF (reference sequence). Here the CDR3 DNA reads TGTGCCACCAGCAGAGATTCCAGGGCTTACAGCACAGATACGCAGTATTTT. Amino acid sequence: CATSRDSRAYSTDTQYF.

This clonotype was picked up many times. In DNA, the CDR3 is TGTGCCAGCAGACCTGGGGGACGCACTGAAGCTTTCTTT. It is translated as CASRPGGRTEAFF. The V call is TRBV6-5, the J call TRBJ1-1, with a weak D call TRBD1 (5 bases). V was clipped by 6 bases and J by 4 bases, with 12 bases between them. This CDR3 contains 13 residues. Germline-derived CDR1 and CDR2 are MNHEY and SVGAGI.

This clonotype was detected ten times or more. The CDR3 loop is CASSSTYEQYF. CDR3 DNA sequence: TGTGCCAGCAGTTCTACCTACGAGCAGTACTTC. This chain links TRBV28 with TRBJ2-7; D is uncertain. V was cut by 4 bases and J by 2 bases, with 3 bases left in between. Germline loops: CDR1 MDHEN, CDR2 SYDVKM. CDR3 size: 11 residues.

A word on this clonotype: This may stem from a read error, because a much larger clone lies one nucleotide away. The chain's CDR3 is CASSEEGQGYTEAYF. The CDR3 DNA reads as TGTGCCAGCAGTGAAGAAGGGCAGGGGTACACTGAAGCTTACTTT. This sequence joins TRBV2 and TRBJ1-1; D is perhaps TRBD1 (6 bases). This CDR3 is built from 15 residues. Germline CDR1 reads SNHLY; CDR2 reads FYNNEI. The whole variable domain, filled in from reference TRBV2 and TRBJ1-1, reads EPEVTQTPSHQVTQMGQEVILRCVPISNHLYFYWYRQILGQKVEFLVSFYNNEISEKSEIFDDQFSVERPDGSNFTLKIRSTKLEDSAMYFCASSEEGQGYTEAYFGQGTRLTVV.

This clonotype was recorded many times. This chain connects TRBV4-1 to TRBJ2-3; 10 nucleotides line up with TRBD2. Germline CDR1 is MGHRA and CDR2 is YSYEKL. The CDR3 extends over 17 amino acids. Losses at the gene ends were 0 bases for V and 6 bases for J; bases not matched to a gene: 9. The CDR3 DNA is TGCGCCAGCAGCCAAGAAGCTGCTAGCGGGGGTGTCGATACGCAGTATTTT. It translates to CASSQEAASGGVDTQYF.

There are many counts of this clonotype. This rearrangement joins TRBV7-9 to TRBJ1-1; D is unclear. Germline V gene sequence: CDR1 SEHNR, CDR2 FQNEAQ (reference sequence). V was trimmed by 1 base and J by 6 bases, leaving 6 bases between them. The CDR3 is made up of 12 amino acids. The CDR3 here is CASSLDSPEAFF. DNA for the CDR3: TGTGCCAGCAGCTTAGACAGCCCTGAAGCTTTCTTT.

The CDR3 reads CSVPGQDRYEQYF. The DNA of the CDR3 is TGCAGCGTCCCGGGACAGGATCGATACGAGCAGTACTTC. The chain links TRBV29-1 to TRBJ2-7; 8 bases are a match to TRBD1. The CDR3 totals 13 residues. V lost 6 bases and J lost 4; bases outside the gene matches: 8. Looked up from germline, CDR1 is SQVTM and CDR2 is ANQGSEA.

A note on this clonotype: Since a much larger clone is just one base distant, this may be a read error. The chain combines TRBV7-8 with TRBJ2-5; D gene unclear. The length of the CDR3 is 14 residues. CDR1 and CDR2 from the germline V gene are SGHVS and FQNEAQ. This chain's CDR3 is CACSTTVGQETQYF. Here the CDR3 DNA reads TGTGCCTGCAGCACGACTGTGGGACAAGAGACCCAGTACTTC.

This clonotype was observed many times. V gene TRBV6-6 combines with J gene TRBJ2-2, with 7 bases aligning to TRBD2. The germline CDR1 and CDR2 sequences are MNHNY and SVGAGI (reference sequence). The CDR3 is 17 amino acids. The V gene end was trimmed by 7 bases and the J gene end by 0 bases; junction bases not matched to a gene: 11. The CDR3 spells CASTSPVAGANTGELFF. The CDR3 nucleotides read TGTGCCAGCACCTCCCCGGTAGCGGGCGCGAACACCGGGGAGCTGTTTTTT.

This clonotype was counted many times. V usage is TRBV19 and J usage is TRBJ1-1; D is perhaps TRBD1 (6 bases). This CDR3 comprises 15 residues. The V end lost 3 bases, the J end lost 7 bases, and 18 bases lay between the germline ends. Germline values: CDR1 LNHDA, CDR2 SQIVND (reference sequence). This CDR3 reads CASSMGHRELNEAFF. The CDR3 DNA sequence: TGTGCCAGTAGTATGGGACACCGGGAATTAAATGAAGCTTTCTTT.